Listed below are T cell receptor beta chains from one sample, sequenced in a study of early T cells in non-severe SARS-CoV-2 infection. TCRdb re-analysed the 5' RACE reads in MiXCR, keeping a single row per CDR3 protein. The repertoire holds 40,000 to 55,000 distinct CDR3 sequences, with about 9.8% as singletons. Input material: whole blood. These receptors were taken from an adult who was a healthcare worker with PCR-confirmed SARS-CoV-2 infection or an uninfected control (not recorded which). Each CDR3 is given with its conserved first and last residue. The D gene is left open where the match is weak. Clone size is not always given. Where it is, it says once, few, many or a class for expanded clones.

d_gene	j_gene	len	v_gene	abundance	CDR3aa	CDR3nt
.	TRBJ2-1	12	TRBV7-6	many	CASSLLHNEQFF	TGTGCCAGCAGCTTATTACACAATGAGCAGTTCTTC
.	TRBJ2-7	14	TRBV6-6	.	CASSYEGSPYEQYF	TGTGCCAGCAGTTACGAGGGCAGCCCCTACGAGCAGTACTTC
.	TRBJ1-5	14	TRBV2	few	CASTQEVRDQPQHF	TGTGCCAGCACCCAAGAGGTCCGGGATCAGCCCCAGCATTTT
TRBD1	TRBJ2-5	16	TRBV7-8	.	CASSLARDRGPQTQYF	TGTGCCAGCAGCTTAGCGCGTGACAGGGGCCCACAGACCCAGTACTTC
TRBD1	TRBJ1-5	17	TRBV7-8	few	CASSTLGRGQGNQPQHF	TGTGCCAGCAGCACTCTAGGGCGGGGACAGGGCAATCAGCCCCAGCATTTT
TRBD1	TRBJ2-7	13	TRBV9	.	CASSSGQGYEQYF	TGTGCCAGCAGCTCGGGACAGGGCTACGAGCAGTACTTC
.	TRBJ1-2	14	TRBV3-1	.	CASSQNRRNNGYTF	TGTGCCAGCAGCCAGAACCGCCGTAACAATGGCTACACCTTC
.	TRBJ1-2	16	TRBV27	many	CASRSKQRRINYGYTF	TGTGCCAGCAGGAGTAAACAGCGAAGGATAAATTATGGCTACACCTTC
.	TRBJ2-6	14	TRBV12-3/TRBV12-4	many	CASTLSSGANVLTF	TGTGCCAGCACCCTAAGCTCTGGGGCCAACGTCCTGACTTTC
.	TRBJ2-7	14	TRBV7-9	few	CASSEERNFDEQYF	TGTGCCAGCAGCGAGGAGAGGAACTTTGACGAGCAGTACTTC
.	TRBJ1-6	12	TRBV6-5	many	CASSRADSPLHF	TGTGCCAGCAGCCGAGCGGATTCACCCCTCCACTTT
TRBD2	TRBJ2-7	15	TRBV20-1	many	CSARVGLAGALEQYF	TGCAGTGCTAGAGTTGGACTAGCGGGAGCCCTCGAGCAGTACTTC
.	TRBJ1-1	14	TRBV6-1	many	CASSEDTWSTEAFF	TGTGCCAGCAGTGAAGACACCTGGAGCACTGAAGCTTTCTTT
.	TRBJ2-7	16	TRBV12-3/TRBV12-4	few	CASSRGAGVVVGEQYF	TGTGCCAGCAGCCGGGGGGCGGGAGTGGTAGTGGGCGAGCAGTACTTC
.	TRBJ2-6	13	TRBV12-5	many	CASGLAGANVLTF	TGTGCTAGTGGCTTGGCGGGGGCCAACGTCCTGACTTTC
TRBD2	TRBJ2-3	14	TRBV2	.	CASSEGLASDTQYF	TGTGCCAGCAGTGAAGGACTAGCAAGCGATACGCAGTATTTT
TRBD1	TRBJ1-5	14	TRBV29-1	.	CSVEDRGPNQPQHF	TGCAGCGTTGAGGATAGGGGGCCCAATCAGCCCCAGCATTTT
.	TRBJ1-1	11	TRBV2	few	CAFPGRPEAFF	TGTGCCTTCCCGGGGAGACCTGAAGCTTTCTTT
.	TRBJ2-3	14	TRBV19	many	CASSLAGWTDTQYF	TGTGCCAGTAGCCTCGCAGGGTGGACAGATACGCAGTATTTT
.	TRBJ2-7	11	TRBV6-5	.	CASSHRYEQYF	TGTGCCAGCAGTCACAGGTACGAGCAGTACTTC
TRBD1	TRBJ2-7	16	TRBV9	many	CASSPAPGTASYEQYF	TGTGCCAGCAGCCCAGCCCCGGGGACAGCTTCCTACGAGCAGTACTTC
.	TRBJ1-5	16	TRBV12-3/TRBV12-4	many	CASSFGVLNGNQPQHF	TGTGCCAGCAGTTTCGGCGTCTTAAACGGCAATCAGCCCCAGCATTTT
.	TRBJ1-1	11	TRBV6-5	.	CASSGNSEAFF	TGTGCCAGCTCGGGGAACTCTGAAGCTTTCTTT
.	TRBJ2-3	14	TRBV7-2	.	CASSSRTTADTQYF	TGTGCCAGCAGCTCCCGGACTACAGCGGATACGCAGTATTTT
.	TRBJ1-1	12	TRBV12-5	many	CASGLHRYEAFF	TGTGCTAGTGGTTTGCATAGGTATGAAGCTTTCTTT
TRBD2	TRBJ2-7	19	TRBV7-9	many	CASSLPPGASGKSSYEQYF	TGTGCCAGCAGCTTACCACCCGGAGCTAGCGGTAAAAGCTCCTACGAGCAGTACTTC